A selection of T cell receptor beta chains follows, all from one sample in a study of T cells in Graves' hyperthyroidism and ophthalmopathy. TCRdb processed the multiplex PCR reads anew with MiXCR; each CDR3 protein has one entry. The table has some 440,000 distinct CDR3 sequences, 15% to 19% seen once. Specimen: blood. These receptors originate from a young woman with Graves' hyperthyroidism. Each CDR3 is given with its conserved first and last residue. The D gene is left open where the match is weak. Clone size is shown for a subset of rows, as once, few, many or a class of expanded clone.

j_call d_call v_call clone_size cdr3_aa cdr3_nt
TRBJ1-1 - TRBV6-5 many CASSYRTANTEAFF TGTGCCAGCAGTTACAGGACAGCGAACACTGAAGCTTTCTTT
TRBJ2-7 TRBD1 TRBV28 - CVSSSPETGAEQYF TGTGTCAGCAGTTCCCCCGAGACAGGGGCCGAGCAGTACTTC
TRBJ1-1 - TRBV29-1 - CSVGRQGLNTEAFF TGCAGCGTTGGAAGGCAGGGTTTGAACACTGAAGCTTTCTTT
TRBJ2-5 TRBD2 TRBV2 few CATSDHSGRAGEIQYF TGTGCCACCAGTGATCATAGCGGGAGGGCCGGGGAGATCCAGTACTTC
TRBJ1-5 TRBD1 TRBV5-1 - CASSSGTGGGQPQHF TGCGCCAGCAGCTCCGGGACAGGGGGCGGTCAGCCCCAGCATTTT
TRBJ1-1 - TRBV3-1 - CASSQEVWGGVNSEAFF TGTGCCAGCAGCCAAGAAGTTTGGGGGGGGGTGAACTCTGAAGCTTTCTTT
TRBJ2-1 - TRBV20-1 many CSASYLNEQFF TGCAGTGCGTCTTACCTCAATGAGCAGTTCTTC
TRBJ1-6 - TRBV12-3/TRBV12-4 many CASKTGMNNSPLHF TGTGCCAGCAAGACCGGGATGAATAATTCACCCCTCCACTTT
TRBJ2-3 - TRBV11-2 many CASSLDGRSTDTQYF TGTGCCAGCAGCTTAGATGGTAGAAGCACAGATACGCAGTATTTT
TRBJ1-2 - TRBV30 - CAWNQGKEVYGYTF TGTGCCTGGAATCAGGGGAAAGAGGTTTATGGCTACACCTTC
TRBJ2-5 - TRBV7-3 - CASSLYAGYF TGTGCCAGCAGCTTATACGCGGGATACTTC
TRBJ2-3 - TRBV20-1 many CSARDLTSTDTQYF TGCAGTGCTAGAGATCTTACTAGCACAGATACGCAGTATTTT
TRBJ2-3 TRBD2 TRBV11-1 many CASSLGGLGGTDTQYF TGTGCCAGCAGCCTCGGAGGACTAGGGGGCACAGATACGCAGTATTTT
TRBJ2-1 TRBD2 TRBV13 - CASSYNPGTSGGEQFF TGTGCCAGCAGTTACAACCCGGGGACTAGCGGCGGGGAGCAGTTCTTC
TRBJ1-6 - TRBV3-1 many CASSQDRGVRNSPLHF TGTGCCAGCAGCCAAGACCGGGGGGTCCGGAATTCACCCCTCCACTTT
TRBJ1-1 - TRBV20-1 - CSARQSTEAFF TGCAGTGCTCGACAGTCCACTGAAGCTTTCTTT
TRBJ2-5 TRBD2 TRBV11-3 many CASSLGGLQETQYF TGTGCCAGCAGCTTGGGAGGGTTGCAAGAGACCCAGTACTTC
TRBJ1-6 TRBD1 TRBV7-2 many CASSLGQGRTGSPLHF TGTGCCAGCAGCTTGGGACAGGGACGGACTGGCTCACCCCTCCACTTT
TRBJ1-1 - TRBV29-1 many CSAQSWMGTEAFF TGCAGCGCCCAGAGTTGGATGGGCACTGAAGCTTTCTTT
TRBJ2-3 - TRBV28 many CASSSADSPDTQYF TGTGCCAGCAGTTCGGCGGATTCCCCAGATACGCAGTATTTT
TRBJ2-5 TRBD2 TRBV20-1 many CSASSGETQYF TGCAGTGCTTCTAGCGGAGAGACCCAGTACTTC
TRBJ2-3 TRBD1 TRBV11-1 many CASSPGQYTDTQYF TGTGCCAGCAGCCCGGGACAGTACACAGATACGCAGTATTTT
TRBJ2-3 - TRBV19 - CASSKPGPSTDTQYF TGTGCCAGTAGCAAACCGGGACCCAGCACAGATACGCAGTATTTT
TRBJ1-1 TRBD1 TRBV20-1 many CSAPDRVNTEAFF TGCAGTGCTCCCGACAGGGTGAACACTGAAGCTTTCTTT
TRBJ1-1 - TRBV12-3/TRBV12-4 - CASSFLGHLNTEAFF TGTGCCAGCAGTTTTCTGGGACACCTGAACACTGAAGCTTTCTTT
TRBJ2-7 - TRBV3-1 many CASSQGHSNEQYF TGTGCCAGCAGCCAAGGGCATAGTAACGAGCAGTACTTC
TRBJ1-3 - TRBV6-2/TRBV6-3 - CASRHQGTGNTIYF TGTGCCAGCAGACACCAGGGAACTGGAAACACCATATATTTT
TRBJ1-1 TRBD1 TRBV29-1 many CSVGTGGVVDTEAFF TGCAGCGTTGGGACAGGGGGCGTCGTGGACACTGAAGCTTTCTTT
TRBJ1-4 - TRBV4-1 - CASSPLGTGFNEKLFF TGCGCCAGCAGCCCTTTGGGGACGGGTTTTAATGAAAAACTGTTTTTT
TRBJ2-5 TRBD2 TRBV6-1 - CASSLREGRTQYF TGTGCCAGCAGTTTGCGGGAGGGCCGGACCCAGTACTTC
TRBJ2-3 - TRBV10-3 few CAISARILDTQYF TGTGCCATCAGCGCGAGGATCTTGGATACGCAGTATTTT
TRBJ2-2 - TRBV20-1 few CGATDSHTGELFF TGCGGGGCCACGGACAGTCACACCGGGGAGCTGTTTTTT
TRBJ1-5 TRBD1 TRBV11-3 few CASSPQPRGQGACNQPQHF TGTGCCAGCAGCCCGCAACCGAGGGGACAGGGGGCTTGCAATCAGCCCCAGCATTTT
TRBJ2-1 TRBD1 TRBV7-9 few CASSLMTGAYNEQFF TGTGCCAGCAGCTTAATGACAGGGGCATACAATGAGCAGTTCTTC
TRBJ2-2 TRBD2 TRBV28 - CAGRTSGNTGELFF TGTGCCGGAAGGACTAGCGGGAACACCGGGGAGCTGTTTTTT
TRBJ1-5 - TRBV20-1 - CSARDTGLPTQHF TGCAGTGCTAGAGATACTGGCCTCCCTACCCAGCATTTT
TRBJ1-6 - TRBV6-1 - CASTQQLSSYNSPLHF TGTGCCAGCACCCAGCAGCTGAGCTCCTATAATTCACCCCTCCACTTT
TRBJ1-1 - TRBV10-3 many CAIRNTQWRAEAFF TGTGCCATCAGGAACACTCAGTGGCGGGCTGAAGCTTTCTTT
TRBJ2-5 TRBD2 TRBV11-2 - CASSLGGLAGGTLYF TGTGCCAGCAGCTTAGGAGGACTAGCGGGGGGGACATTATACTTC
TRBJ1-4 - TRBV18 - CASSFVDREKLFF TGTGCCAGCTCCTTCGTGGATCGTGAAAAACTGTTTTTT
TRBJ2-3 - TRBV7-3 many CASSFGLLTTDTQYF TGTGCCAGCAGCTTTGGCTTGCTAACCACAGATACGCAGTATTTT
TRBJ1-2 - TRBV15 few CATSRDTGNYGYTF TGTGCCACCAGCAGAGATACAGGAAACTATGGCTACACCTTC
TRBJ2-1 TRBD2 TRBV13 many CASTSSGRPSYNEQFF TGTGCCAGCACTTCTAGCGGGAGGCCCTCCTACAATGAGCAGTTCTTC
TRBJ2-2 - TRBV12-3/TRBV12-4 once CASSPAAGPNTGELFF TGTGCCAGCAGTCCCGCGGCAGGTCCGAACACCGGGGAGCTGTTTTTT
TRBJ2-2 TRBD1 TRBV10-3 - CAISAPPTGDNTGELFF TGTGCCATCAGTGCCCCCCCCACAGGGGACAACACCGGGGAGCTGTTTTTT
TRBJ1-2 - TRBV7-2 - CASSLFLGYGYTF TGTGCCAGCAGCTTATTTCTCGGGTATGGCTACACCTTC
TRBJ1-2 - TRBV5-6 - CASSLARENYGYTF TGTGCCAGCAGCTTGGCCCGGGAAAACTATGGCTACACCTTC
TRBJ2-7 TRBD2 TRBV5-1 - CASSPWGPSGRAYEQYF TGCGCCAGCAGCCCCTGGGGTCCTAGCGGGAGAGCCTACGAGCAGTACTTC
TRBJ2-3 - TRBV12-3/TRBV12-4 many CASSLLGRESQYF TGTGCCAGCAGCCTTCTAGGACGTGAATCGCAGTATTTT
TRBJ2-3 - TRBV7-9 many CASSPQITDTQYF TGTGCCAGCAGCCCACAAATCACAGATACGCAGTATTTT
TRBJ2-1 TRBD2 TRBV7-2 many CASSWPGLAYNEQFF TGTGCCAGCAGCTGGCCGGGACTAGCCTACAATGAGCAGTTCTTC
TRBJ1-5 - TRBV5-6 - CASSLAGRVINQPQHF TGTGCCAGCAGCTTGGCAGGGCGGGTCATCAATCAGCCCCAGCATTTT